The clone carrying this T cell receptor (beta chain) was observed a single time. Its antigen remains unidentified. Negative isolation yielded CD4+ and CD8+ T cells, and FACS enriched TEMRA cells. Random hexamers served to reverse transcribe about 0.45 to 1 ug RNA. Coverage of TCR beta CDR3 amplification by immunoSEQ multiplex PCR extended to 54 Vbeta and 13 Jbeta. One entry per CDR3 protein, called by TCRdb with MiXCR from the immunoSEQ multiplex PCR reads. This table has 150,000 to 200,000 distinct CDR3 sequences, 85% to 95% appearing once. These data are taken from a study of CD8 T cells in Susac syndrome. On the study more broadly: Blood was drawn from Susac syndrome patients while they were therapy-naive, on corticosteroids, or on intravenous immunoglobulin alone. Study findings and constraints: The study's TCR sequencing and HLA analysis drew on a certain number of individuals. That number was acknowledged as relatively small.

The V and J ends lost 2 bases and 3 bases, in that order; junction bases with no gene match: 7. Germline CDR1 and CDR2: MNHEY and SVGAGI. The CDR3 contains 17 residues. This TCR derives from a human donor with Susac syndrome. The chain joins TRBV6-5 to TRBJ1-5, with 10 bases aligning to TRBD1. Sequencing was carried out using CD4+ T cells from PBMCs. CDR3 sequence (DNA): TGTGCCAGCAGTTACCATAGACAGGGGGCCAACAATCAGCCCCAGCATTTT. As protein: CASSYHRQGANNQPQHF.